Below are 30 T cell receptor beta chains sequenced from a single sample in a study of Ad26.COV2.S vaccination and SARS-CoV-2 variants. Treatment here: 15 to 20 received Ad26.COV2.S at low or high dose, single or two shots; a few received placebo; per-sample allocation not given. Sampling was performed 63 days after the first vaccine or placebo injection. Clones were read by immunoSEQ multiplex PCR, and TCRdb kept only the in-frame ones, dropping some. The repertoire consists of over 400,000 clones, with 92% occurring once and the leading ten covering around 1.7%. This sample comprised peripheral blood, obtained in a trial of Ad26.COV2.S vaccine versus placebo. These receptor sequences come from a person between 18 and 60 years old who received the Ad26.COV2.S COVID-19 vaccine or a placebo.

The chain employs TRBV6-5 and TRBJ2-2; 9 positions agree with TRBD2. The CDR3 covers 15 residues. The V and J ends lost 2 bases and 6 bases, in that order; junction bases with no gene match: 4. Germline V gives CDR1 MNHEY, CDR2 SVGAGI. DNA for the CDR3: TGTGCCAGCAGTTACGAGGGGACTAGCCCCGGGGAGCTGTTTTTT. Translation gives CASSYEGTSPGELFF.

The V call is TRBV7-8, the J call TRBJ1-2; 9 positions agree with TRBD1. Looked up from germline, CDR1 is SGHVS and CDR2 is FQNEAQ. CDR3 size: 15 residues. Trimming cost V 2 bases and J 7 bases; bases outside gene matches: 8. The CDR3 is CASSLNTGGEGGYTF. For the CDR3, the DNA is TGTGCCAGCAGCTTAAACACAGGGGGCGAGGGTGGCTACACCTTC.

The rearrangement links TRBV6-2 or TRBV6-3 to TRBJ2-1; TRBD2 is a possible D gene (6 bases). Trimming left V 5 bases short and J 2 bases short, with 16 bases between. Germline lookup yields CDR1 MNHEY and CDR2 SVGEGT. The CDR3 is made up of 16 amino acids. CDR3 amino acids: CASSTLSGYPYNEQFF. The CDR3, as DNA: TGTGCCAGCAGTACCTTAAGCGGGTACCCCTACAATGAGCAGTTCTTC.

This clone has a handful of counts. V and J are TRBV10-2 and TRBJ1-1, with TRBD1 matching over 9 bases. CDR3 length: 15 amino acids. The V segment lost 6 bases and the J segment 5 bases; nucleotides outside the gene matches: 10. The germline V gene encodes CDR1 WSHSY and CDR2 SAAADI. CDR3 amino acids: CASRGPTGGGTEAFF. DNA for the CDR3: TGCGCCAGCAGGGGTCCCACAGGGGGCGGAACTGAAGCTTTCTTT.

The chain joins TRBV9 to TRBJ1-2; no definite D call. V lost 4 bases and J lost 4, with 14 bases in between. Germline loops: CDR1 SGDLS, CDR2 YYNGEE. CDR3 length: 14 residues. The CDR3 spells CASSPTPKLYGYTF. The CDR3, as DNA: TGTGCCAGCAGCCCCACCCCCAAACTCTATGGCTACACCTTC.

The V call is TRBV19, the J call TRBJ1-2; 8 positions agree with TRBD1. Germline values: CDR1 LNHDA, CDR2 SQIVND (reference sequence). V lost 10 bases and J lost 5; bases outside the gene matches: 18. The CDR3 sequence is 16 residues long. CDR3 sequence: CATTRTGSRAFYGYTF. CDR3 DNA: TGTGCCACCACCCGGACAGGGTCCAGGGCCTTTTATGGCTACACCTTC.

CDR3 region: CAISESPGYNEQFF. CDR3 nucleotides: TGTGCCATCAGTGAGTCGCCGGGGTACAATGAGCAGTTCTTC. The genes are TRBV10-3 and TRBJ2-1; D possibly corresponds to TRBD2 (5 bases). The V and J ends lost 0 bases and 4 bases respectively, with 7 bases between them. Germline-derived CDR1 and CDR2 are ENHRY and SYGVKD. The CDR3 covers 14 residues.

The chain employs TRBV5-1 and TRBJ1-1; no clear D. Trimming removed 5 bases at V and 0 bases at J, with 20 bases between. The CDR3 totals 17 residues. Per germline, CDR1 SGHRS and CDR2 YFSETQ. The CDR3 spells CASRPTDGIYMNTEAFF. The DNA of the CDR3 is TGCGCCAGCAGGCCTACCGACGGGATATATATGAACACTGAAGCTTTCTTT.

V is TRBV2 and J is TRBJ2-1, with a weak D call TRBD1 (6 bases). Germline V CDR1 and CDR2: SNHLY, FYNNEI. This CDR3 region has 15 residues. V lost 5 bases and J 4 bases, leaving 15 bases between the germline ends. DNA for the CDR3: TGTGCCAGCAGTCCAGACAGGTCTATGTACAATGAGCAGTTCTTC. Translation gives CASSPDRSMYNEQFF.

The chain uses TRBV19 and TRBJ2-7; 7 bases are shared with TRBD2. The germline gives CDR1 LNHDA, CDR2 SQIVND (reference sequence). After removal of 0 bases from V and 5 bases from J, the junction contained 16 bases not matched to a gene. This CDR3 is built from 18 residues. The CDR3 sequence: CASSIDLAAGPPWNEQYF. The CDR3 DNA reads TGTGCCAGTAGTATAGATCTGGCAGCGGGGCCTCCCTGGAACGAGCAGTACTTC.

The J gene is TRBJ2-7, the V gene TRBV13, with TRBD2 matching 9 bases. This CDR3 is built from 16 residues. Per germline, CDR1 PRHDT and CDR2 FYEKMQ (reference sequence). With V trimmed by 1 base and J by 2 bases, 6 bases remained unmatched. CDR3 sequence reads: CASSLAASGNTYEQYF. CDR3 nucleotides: TGTGCCAGCAGCTTAGCGGCTAGCGGGAACACCTACGAGCAGTACTTC. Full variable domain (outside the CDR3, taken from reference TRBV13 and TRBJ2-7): AAGVIQSPRHLIKEKRETATLKCYPIPRHDTVYWYQQGPGQDPQFLISFYEKMQSDKGSIPDRFSAQQFSDYHSELNMSSLELGDSALYFCASSLAASGNTYEQYFGPGTRLTVT.

In DNA, the CDR3 is TGTGCCAGCTCACCATTGGGGCGGGCTGAAGCTTTCTTT. Translated: CASSPLGRAEAFF. The gene calls are TRBV18 and TRBJ1-1; perhaps TRBD1 as D (5 bases). Trimming removed 2 bases from V and 6 bases from J, with 10 bases in between. This CDR3 is 13 amino acids long. In germline, CDR1 is KGHSH, CDR2 LQKENI.

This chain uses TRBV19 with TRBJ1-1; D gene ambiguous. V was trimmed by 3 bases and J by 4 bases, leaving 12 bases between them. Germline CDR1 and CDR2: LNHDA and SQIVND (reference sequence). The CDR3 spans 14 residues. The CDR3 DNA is TGTGCCAGTAGTATCCAGAATTTCGGCACTGAAGCTTTCTTT. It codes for CASSIQNFGTEAFF.

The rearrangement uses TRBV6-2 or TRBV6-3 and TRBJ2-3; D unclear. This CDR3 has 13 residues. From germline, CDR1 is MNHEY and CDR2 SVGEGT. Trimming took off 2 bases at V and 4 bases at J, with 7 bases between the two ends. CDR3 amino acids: CASSYHRSDTQYF. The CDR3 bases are TGTGCCAGCAGTTACCACCGGTCAGATACGCAGTATTTT.

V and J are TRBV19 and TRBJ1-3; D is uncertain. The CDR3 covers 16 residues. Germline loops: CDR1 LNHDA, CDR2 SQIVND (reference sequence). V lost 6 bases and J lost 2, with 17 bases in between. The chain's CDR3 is CASSLPRGDTGNTIYF. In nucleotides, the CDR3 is TGTGCCAGTAGCTTACCGCGCGGGGATACTGGAAACACCATATATTTT.

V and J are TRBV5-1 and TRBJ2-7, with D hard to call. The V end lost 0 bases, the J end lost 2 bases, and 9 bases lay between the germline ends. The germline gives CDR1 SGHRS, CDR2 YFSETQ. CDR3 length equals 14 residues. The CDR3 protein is CASSLEVDAYEQYF. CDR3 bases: TGCGCCAGCAGCTTGGAGGTCGACGCCTACGAGCAGTACTTC.

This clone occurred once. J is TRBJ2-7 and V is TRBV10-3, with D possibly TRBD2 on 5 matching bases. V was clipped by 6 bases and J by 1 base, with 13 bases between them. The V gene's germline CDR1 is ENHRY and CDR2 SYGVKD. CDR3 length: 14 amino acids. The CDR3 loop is CAISAETTSYEQYF. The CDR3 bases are TGTGCCATCAGCGCCGAGACTACATCCTACGAGCAGTACTTC.

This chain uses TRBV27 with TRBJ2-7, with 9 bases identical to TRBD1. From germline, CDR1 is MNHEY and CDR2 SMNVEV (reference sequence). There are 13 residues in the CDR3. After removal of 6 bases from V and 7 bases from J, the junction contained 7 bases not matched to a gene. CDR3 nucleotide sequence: TGTGCCAGCAGCACCGGGACAGGGAAAGAGCAGTACTTC. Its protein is CASSTGTGKEQYF.

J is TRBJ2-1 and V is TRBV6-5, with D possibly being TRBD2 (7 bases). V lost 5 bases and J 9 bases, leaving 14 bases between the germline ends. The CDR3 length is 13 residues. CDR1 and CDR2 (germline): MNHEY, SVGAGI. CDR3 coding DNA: TGTGCCAGCAGTAGAGGGGGGGGGTTTGAGCAGTTCTTC. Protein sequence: CASSRGGGFEQFF.

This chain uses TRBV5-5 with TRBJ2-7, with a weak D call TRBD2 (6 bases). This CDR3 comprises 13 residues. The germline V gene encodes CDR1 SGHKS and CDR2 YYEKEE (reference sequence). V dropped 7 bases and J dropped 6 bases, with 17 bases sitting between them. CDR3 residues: CASGLMGGSEQYF. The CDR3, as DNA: TGTGCCAGCGGGCTGATGGGGGGTTCCGAGCAGTACTTC. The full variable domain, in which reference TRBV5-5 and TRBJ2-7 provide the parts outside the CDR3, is DAGVTQSPTHLIKTRGQQVTLRCSPISGHKSVSWYQQVLGQGPQFIFQYYEKEERGRGNFPDRFSARQFPNYSSELNVNALLLGDSALYLCASGLMGGSEQYFGPGTRLTVT.

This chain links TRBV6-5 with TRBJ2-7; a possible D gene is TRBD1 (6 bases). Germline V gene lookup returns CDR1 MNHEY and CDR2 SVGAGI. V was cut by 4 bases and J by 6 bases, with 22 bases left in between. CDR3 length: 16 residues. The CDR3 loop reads CASSSTGRLRVGEQYF. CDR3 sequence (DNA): TGTGCCAGCAGTTCGACAGGCCGCTTGCGAGTGGGCGAGCAGTACTTC.

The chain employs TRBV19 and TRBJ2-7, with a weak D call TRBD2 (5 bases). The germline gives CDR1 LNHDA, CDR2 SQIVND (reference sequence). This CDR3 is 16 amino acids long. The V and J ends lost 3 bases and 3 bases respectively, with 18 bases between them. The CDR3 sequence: CASSISLTSGYYEQYF. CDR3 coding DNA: TGTGCCAGTAGTATTTCCCTGACGAGCGGTTACTACGAGCAGTACTTC.

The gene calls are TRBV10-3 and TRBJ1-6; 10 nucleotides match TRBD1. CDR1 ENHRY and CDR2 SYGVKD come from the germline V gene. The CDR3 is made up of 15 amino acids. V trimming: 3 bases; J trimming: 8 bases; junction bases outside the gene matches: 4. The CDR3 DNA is TGTGCCATCAGTGATCACGACAGGGGGCATTCACCCCTCCACTTT. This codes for CAISDHDRGHSPLHF.

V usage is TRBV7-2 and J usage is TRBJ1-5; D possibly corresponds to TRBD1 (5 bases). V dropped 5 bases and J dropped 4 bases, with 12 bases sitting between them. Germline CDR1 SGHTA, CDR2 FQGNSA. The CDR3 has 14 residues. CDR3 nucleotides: TGTGCCAGCAGCCGCGACAGCTCAAATCAGCCCCAGCATTTT. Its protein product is CASSRDSSNQPQHF.

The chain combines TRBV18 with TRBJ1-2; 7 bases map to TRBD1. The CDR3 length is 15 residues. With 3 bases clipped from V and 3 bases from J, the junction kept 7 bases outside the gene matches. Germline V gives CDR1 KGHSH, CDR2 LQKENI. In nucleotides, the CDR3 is TGTGCCAGCTCACCCAATACAGGGGCGGACTATGGCTACACCTTC. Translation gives CASSPNTGADYGYTF.

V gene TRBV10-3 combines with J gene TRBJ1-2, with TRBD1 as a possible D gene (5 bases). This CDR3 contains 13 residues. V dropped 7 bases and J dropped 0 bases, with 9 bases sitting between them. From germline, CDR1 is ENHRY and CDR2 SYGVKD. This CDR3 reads CAIKATANYGYTF. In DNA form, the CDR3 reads TGTGCCATCAAAGCGACAGCTAACTATGGCTACACCTTC.

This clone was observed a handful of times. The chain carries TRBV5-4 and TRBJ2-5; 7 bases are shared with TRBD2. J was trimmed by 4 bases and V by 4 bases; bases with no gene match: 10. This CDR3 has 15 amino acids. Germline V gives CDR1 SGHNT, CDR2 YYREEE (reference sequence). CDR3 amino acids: CASSGSGGGGETQYF. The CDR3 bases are TGTGCCAGCAGCGGATCGGGGGGAGGAGGAGAGACCCAGTACTTC.

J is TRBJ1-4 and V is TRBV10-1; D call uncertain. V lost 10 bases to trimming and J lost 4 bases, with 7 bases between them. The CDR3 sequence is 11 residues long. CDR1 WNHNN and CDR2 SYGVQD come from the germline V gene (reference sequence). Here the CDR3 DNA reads TGCGCCACCGGACTTAATGAAAAACTGTTTTTT. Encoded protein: CATGLNEKLFF.

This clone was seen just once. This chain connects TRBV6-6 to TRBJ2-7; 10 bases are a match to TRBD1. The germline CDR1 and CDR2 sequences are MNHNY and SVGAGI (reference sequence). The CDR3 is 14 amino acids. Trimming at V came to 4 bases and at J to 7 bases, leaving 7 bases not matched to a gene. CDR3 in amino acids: CASSFRQGAGEQYF. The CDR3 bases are TGTGCCAGCAGTTTTCGACAGGGGGCGGGAGAGCAGTACTTC.

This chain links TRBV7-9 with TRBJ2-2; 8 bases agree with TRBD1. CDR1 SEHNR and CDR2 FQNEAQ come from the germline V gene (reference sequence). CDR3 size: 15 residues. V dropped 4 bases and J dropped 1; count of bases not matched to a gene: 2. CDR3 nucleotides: TGTGCCAGCAGCTGGACAGGGTTGAACACCGGGGAGCTGTTTTTT. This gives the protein CASSWTGLNTGELFF.